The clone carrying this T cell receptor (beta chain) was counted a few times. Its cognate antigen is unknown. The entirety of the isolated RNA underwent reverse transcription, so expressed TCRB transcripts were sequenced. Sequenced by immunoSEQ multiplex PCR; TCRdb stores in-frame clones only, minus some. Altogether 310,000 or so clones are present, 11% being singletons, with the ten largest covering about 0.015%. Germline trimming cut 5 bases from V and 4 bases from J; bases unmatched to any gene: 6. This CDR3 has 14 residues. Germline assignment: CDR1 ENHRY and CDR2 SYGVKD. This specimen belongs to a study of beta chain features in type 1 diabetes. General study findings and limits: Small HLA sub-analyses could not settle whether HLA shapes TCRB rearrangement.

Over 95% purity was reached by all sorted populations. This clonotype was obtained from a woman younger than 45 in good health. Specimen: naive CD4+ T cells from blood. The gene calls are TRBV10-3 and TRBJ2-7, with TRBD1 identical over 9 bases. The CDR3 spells CAISYGTGYYEQYF. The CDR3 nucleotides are TGTGCCATCAGTTACGGGACAGGGTATTACGAGCAGTACTTC.